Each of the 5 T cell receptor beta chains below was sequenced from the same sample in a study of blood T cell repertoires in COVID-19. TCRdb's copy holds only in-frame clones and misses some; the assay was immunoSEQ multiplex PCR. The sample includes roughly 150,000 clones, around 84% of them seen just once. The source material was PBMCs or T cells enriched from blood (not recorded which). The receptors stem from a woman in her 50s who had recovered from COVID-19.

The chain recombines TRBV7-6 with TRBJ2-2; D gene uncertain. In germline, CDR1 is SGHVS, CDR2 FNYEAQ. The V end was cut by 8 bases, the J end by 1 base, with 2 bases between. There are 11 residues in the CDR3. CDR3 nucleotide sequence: TGTGCCAGCCGGAACACCGGGGAGCTGTTTTTT. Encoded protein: CASRNTGELFF. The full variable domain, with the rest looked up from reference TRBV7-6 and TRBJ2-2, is GAGVSQSPRYKVTKRGQDVALRCDPISGHVSLYWYRQALGQGPEFLTYFNYEAQQDKSGLPNDRFSAERPEGSISTLTIQRTEQRDSAMYRCASRNTGELFFGEGSRLTVL.

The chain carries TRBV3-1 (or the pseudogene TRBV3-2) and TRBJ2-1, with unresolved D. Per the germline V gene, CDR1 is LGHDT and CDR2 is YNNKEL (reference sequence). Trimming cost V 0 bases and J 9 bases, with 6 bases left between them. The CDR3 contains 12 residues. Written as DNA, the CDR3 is TGTGCCAGCAGCCAAGACTCCAGTGAGCAGTTCTTC. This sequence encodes CASSQDSSEQFF.

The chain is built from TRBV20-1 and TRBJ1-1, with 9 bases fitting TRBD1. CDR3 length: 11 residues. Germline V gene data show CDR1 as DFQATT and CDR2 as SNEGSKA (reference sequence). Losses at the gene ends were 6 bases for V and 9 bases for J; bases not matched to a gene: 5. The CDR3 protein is CSAGQGQKAFF. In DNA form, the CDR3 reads TGCAGTGCCGGACAGGGGCAAAAAGCTTTCTTT.

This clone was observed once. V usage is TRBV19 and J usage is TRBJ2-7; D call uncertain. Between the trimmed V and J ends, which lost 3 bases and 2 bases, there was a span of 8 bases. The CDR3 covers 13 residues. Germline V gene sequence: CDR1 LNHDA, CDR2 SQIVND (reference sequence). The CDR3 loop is CASSIELTYEQYF. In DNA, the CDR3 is TGTGCCAGTAGTATCGAACTTACCTACGAGCAGTACTTC.

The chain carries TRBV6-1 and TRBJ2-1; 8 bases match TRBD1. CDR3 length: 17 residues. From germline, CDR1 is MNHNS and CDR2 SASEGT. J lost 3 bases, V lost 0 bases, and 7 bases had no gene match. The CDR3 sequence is CASSEADGTGGYNEQFF. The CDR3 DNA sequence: TGTGCCAGCAGTGAAGCGGACGGGACAGGAGGCTACAATGAGCAGTTCTTC.